Reported below is one TCR beta chain. Its antigen is currently unknown. Use of 60 Vbeta and 13 Jbeta primers characterized the PCR. How the authors handled the data: There were about 80 million unique TCR beta chains by a later count, and 8.5 million to 14 million of them were shared. Assay used: immunoSEQ multiplex PCR; TCRdb lists only in-frame clones, some missing. For V, J and clone size, that table is used; D and trimming come from the DNA. The data contain about 130,000 clones, approximately 82% of them singletons. These data originate in a study of cytomegalovirus exposure and HLA in healthy donors. Broader study findings: Certain sequence variants were highly shared and formed a cluster, and this cluster was likely a sequencing artifact.

The CDR3 runs 14 residues. From germline, CDR1 is SGHDN and CDR2 FVKESK. Trimming removed 4 bases from V and 3 bases from J; junction bases left unmatched: 2. The clonotype originates from a boy between 2 and 15 years old in good health and CMV-seronegative. Sequenced input: PBMCs. V is TRBV14 and J is TRBJ2-1; 8 bases line up with TRBD2. The CDR3 bases are TGTGCCAGCAGCCGCCGGGGGGGCTACAATGAGCAGTTCTTC. Its translation is CASSRRGGYNEQFF.